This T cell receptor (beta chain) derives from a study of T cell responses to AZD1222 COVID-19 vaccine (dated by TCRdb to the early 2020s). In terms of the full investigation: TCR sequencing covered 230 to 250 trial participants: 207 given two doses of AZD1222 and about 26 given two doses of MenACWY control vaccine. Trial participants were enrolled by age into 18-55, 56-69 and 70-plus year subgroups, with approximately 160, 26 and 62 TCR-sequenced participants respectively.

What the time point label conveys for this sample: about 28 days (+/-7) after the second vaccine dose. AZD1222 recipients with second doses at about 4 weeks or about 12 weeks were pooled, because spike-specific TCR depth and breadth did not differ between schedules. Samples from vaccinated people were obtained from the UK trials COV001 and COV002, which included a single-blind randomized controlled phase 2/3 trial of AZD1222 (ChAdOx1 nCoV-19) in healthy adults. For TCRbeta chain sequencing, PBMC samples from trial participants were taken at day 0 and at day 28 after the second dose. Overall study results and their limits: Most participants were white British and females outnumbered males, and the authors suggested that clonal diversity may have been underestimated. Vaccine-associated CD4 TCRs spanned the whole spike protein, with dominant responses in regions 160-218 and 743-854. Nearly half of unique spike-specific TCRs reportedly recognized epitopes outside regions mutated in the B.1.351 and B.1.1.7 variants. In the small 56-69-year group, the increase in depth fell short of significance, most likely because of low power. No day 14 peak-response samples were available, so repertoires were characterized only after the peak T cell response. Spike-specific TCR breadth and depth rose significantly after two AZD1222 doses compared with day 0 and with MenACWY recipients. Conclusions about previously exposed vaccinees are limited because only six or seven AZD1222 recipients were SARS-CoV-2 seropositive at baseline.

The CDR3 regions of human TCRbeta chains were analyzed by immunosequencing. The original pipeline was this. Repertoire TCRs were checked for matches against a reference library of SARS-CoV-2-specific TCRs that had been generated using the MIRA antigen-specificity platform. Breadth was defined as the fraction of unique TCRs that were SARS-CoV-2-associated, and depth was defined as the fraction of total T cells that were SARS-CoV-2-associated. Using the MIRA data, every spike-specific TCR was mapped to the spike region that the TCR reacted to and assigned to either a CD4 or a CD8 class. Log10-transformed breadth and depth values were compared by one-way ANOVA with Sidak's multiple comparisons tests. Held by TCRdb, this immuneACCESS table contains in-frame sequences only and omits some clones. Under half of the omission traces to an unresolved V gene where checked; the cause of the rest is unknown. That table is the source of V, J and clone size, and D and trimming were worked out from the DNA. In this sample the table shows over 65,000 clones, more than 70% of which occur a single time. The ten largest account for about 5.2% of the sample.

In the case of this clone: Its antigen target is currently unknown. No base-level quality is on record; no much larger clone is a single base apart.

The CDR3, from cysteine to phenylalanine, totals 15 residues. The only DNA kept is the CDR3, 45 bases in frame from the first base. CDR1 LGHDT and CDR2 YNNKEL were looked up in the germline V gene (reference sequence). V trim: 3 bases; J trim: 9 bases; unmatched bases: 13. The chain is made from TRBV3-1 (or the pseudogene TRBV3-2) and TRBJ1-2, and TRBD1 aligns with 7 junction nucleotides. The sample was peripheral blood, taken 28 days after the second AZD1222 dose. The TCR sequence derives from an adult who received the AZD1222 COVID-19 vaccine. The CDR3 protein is CASSQSSRTGDRYTF. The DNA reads TGTGCCAGCAGCCAGTCGAGTCGTACAGGGGACCGCTACACCTTC.